Given below is one TCR beta chain in context. Its target is not known. These data come from a study of T cell responses to AZD1222 COVID-19 vaccine. Per the germline V gene, CDR1 is LGHNA and CDR2 is YNFKEQ. V dropped 0 bases and J dropped 13; count of bases not matched to a gene: 12. The CDR3 covers 14 residues. Generated by immunoSEQ multiplex PCR, the TCRdb table keeps only in-frame clones and is missing some. The table lists 150,000 to 200,000 clones, less than 95% of them singletons. Findings of the study overall: Regions left unmutated in variants are reportedly the target of nearly half of spike-specific TCRs. Most donors were white British and more were female, and clonal diversity was possibly underestimated. There were vaccine-associated CD4 TCRs across spike, dominant at 160-218 and 743-854. Repertoires were collected only later (after the peak T cell response had occurred).

Source: peripheral blood, taken on day 0 of AZD1222 vaccination. The J gene is TRBJ2-7, the V gene TRBV4-2, with 7 bases fitting TRBD1. The receptor was derived from an adult in good health. The chain's CDR3 is CASSQDLGLQGPYF. In DNA, the CDR3 is TGTGCCAGCAGCCAAGATCTCGGCCTACAGGGGCCCTACTTC.